This T cell receptor (beta chain) was captured by sequencing in a study of T cells in localized non-small cell lung cancer. General study points: Because sequencing included only one region (of the tumor), heterogeneity remains possible. Elevated blood T cell density was associated with longer overall survival. Adjacent lung had a median around 60 of the 100 largest tumor clones. Compared with tumor, uninvolved adjacent lung displayed greater T cell clonality, ranking highest overall.

A few counts support this clone. Its specificity is unknown. CDR1 and CDR2 (germline): MDHEN, SYDVKM. J was trimmed by 3 bases and V by 5 bases; bases with no gene match: 5. The CDR3 spans 14 residues. Data came from immunoSEQ multiplex PCR; TCRdb stores just in-frame clones and leaves some out. The sample includes roughly 30,000 clones, more than 70% of them seen just once. This chain connects TRBV28 to TRBJ2-7, with TRBD1 matching over 9 bases. This specimen was peripheral blood, taken before any cancer treatment. The TCR sequence derives from a female donor of 60 years or more with stage III squamous cell lung carcinoma. This CDR3 is CASSLDRGYYEQYF. CDR3 nucleotide sequence: TGTGCCAGCAGTCTGGACAGGGGATACTACGAGCAGTACTTC.